A single sample is the source of the 8 T cell receptor beta chains below, sequenced in a study of blood T cell repertoires in COVID-19. The assay was immunoSEQ multiplex PCR, and TCRdb's table has in-frame clones only and misses some. The table records fewer than 25,000 clones, roughly 91% of them present only once. The sample was peripheral blood. The receptors come from a woman aged 55-69 years with active COVID-19.

The chain joins TRBV2 to TRBJ1-2, with 7 bases that match TRBD1. V shed 6 bases and J 5 bases; nucleotides not matched to a gene: 18. From germline, CDR1 is SNHLY and CDR2 FYNNEI. CDR3 length: 17 amino acids. The DNA for the CDR3 is TGTGCCAGCAGCGTACCCCGACAGGGACCCCTGGGGTATGGCTACACCTTC. Translating it yields CASSVPRQGPLGYGYTF.

This rearrangement joins TRBV5-1 to TRBJ1-3, with D unclear. The CDR3 runs to 17 residues. Germline values: CDR1 SGHRS, CDR2 YFSETQ. Trimming shortened V by 0 bases and J by 4 bases, and 17 bases separated the two germline ends. The CDR3 DNA reads TGCGCCAGCAGCTTGGCCAGCCCGGCTTTGACAGGAAACACCATATATTTT. Its translation is CASSLASPALTGNTIYF.

V usage is TRBV5-1 and J usage is TRBJ2-7; TRBD1 aligns across 8 bases. The germline gives CDR1 SGHRS, CDR2 YFSETQ. Trimming removed 4 bases from V and 0 bases from J; junction bases left unmatched: 3. The CDR3 extends over 14 amino acids. CDR3 region: CASSPDRVSYEQYF. The CDR3 nucleotides read TGCGCCAGCAGCCCGGACAGGGTCTCCTACGAGCAGTACTTC.

V and J are TRBV11-2 and TRBJ2-1; 7 bases fit TRBD2. CDR3 length: 13 amino acids. V lost 7 bases, J lost 8 bases, and 8 bases stayed unmatched. The germline CDR1 and CDR2 sequences are SGHAT and FQNNGV. CDR3 in amino acids: CASNSGGTDEQFF. In DNA form, the CDR3 reads TGTGCCAGCAACTCCGGGGGGACGGATGAGCAGTTCTTC.

The chain links TRBV19 to TRBJ2-2; D might be TRBD2 (6 bases). V was shortened by 3 bases and J by 4 bases, with 15 bases between the two germline ends. There are 16 residues in the CDR3. CDR1 is LNHDA and CDR2 is SQIVND in the germline V gene (reference sequence). Written as DNA, the CDR3 is TGTGCCAGTAGTATTATCGGGGGTTTAGTCACCGGGGAGCTGTTTTTT. Translation: CASSIIGGLVTGELFF.

This sequence joins TRBV7-3 and TRBJ2-7; D might be TRBD1 (5 bases). Deletions cut 2 bases from V and 3 bases from J, with 11 bases between. The germline V gene has CDR1 SGHTA and CDR2 FQGTGA. The CDR3 runs 14 residues. The DNA for the CDR3 is TGTGCCAGCAGCTTACAGGCAGGGTACTACGAGCAGTACTTC. Amino acid sequence: CASSLQAGYYEQYF. Combining the CDR3 with reference TRBV7-3 and TRBJ2-7 gives the whole variable domain GAGVSQTPSNKVTEKGKYVELRCDPISGHTALYWYRQSLGQGPEFLIYFQGTGAADDSGLPNDRFFAVRPEGSVSTLKIQRTERGDSAVYLCASSLQAGYYEQYFGPGTRLTVT.

The chain carries TRBV5-1 and TRBJ1-1; D might be TRBD1 (6 bases). CDR3 length: 15 amino acids. CDR1 is SGHRS and CDR2 is YFSETQ in the germline V gene. V was trimmed by 1 base and J by 5 bases, leaving 15 bases between them. The DNA for the CDR3 is TGCGCCAGCAGCTTGTCTGTAGGGGGAAGGACTGAAGCTTTCTTT. Translated, it gives CASSLSVGGRTEAFF.

This chain connects TRBV3-1 (or the pseudogene TRBV3-2) to TRBJ2-7, with a weak D call TRBD2 (6 bases). Trimming stripped 3 bases from V and 3 bases from J, with 12 bases between. This CDR3 spans 14 amino acids. Germline V gene sequence: CDR1 LGHDT, CDR2 YNNKEL (reference sequence). The CDR3 sequence: CASSQGLPGYEQYF. Here the CDR3 DNA reads TGTGCCAGCAGCCAGGGACTTCCGGGCTACGAGCAGTACTTC.